Shown below are 14 T cell receptor beta chains from a single sample sequenced in a study of cytomegalovirus exposure and HLA in healthy donors. PCR was performed using 60 Vbeta and 13 Jbeta primers. Data came from immunoSEQ multiplex PCR; TCRdb stores just in-frame clones and leaves some out. The sample includes tens of thousands of clones, about 75% of them seen just once. Material for sequencing was PBMCs. These TCRs come from a man between 60 and 75 years old in good health and CMV-seropositive.

This chain uses TRBV4-1 with TRBJ1-2; maybe TRBD1 (5 bases). CDR3 length: 12 residues. With 1 base removed from V and 5 bases from J, the gap between germline ends came to 5 bases. Germline CDR1 is MGHRA and CDR2 is YSYEKL. The CDR3 loop reads CASSQAGYGYTF. The CDR3 DNA follows: TGCGCCAGCAGCCAAGCAGGGTATGGCTACACCTTC.

The DNA for the CDR3 is TGTGCCAGCAAACAGTCAGGAGAGACCCAGTACTTC. Translating it yields CASKQSGETQYF. This rearrangement joins TRBV2 to TRBJ2-5; D gene ambiguous. V dropped 7 bases and J dropped 4 bases, with 10 bases sitting between them. Germline V gene sequence: CDR1 SNHLY, CDR2 FYNNEI. This CDR3 has 12 residues. Filled out from reference TRBV2 and TRBJ2-5, the complete variable domain reads EPEVTQTPSHQVTQMGQEVILRCVPISNHLYFYWYRQILGQKVEFLVSFYNNEISEKSEIFDDQFSVERPDGSNFTLKIRSTKLEDSAMYFCASKQSGETQYFGPGTRLLVL.

The chain has TRBV19 and TRBJ1-1; D uncertain. CDR3 length: 12 amino acids. CDR1 is LNHDA and CDR2 is SQIVND in the germline V gene (reference sequence). The germline V and J ends were trimmed by 8 bases and 4 bases, with 11 bases remaining between them. The CDR3 nucleotides read TGTGCCAGTGCGGGCGCGGGCACTGAAGCTTTCTTT. This gives the protein CASAGAGTEAFF.

The chain joins TRBV18 to TRBJ1-1; no clear D gene. Trimming shortened V by 0 bases and J by 1 base, and 9 bases separated the two germline ends. This CDR3 has 15 residues. Per germline, CDR1 KGHSH and CDR2 LQKENI. CDR3 DNA sequence: TGTGCCAGCTCACCACCTCTTTCGAGGAACACTGAAGCTTTCTTT. Protein sequence: CASSPPLSRNTEAFF.

The CDR3 sequence is CASSSSRVNEQFF. The DNA for the CDR3 is TGTGCCAGCAGTTCCTCCAGGGTAAATGAGCAGTTCTTC. The chain employs TRBV27 and TRBJ2-1; D is possibly TRBD1 (5 bases). CDR1 and CDR2 (germline): MNHEY, SMNVEV (reference sequence). The V end was cut by 4 bases, the J end by 7 bases, with 11 bases between. The CDR3 loop spans 13 amino acids.

A few counts support this clone. The rearrangement links TRBV5-6 to TRBJ1-6; 7 positions agree with TRBD1. The CDR3 totals 15 residues. With 4 bases clipped from V and 7 bases from J, the junction kept 8 bases outside the gene matches. CDR1 is SGHDT and CDR2 is YYEEEE in the germline V gene. CDR3 amino acids: CASSLQDRRNSPLHF. The CDR3 DNA reads as TGTGCCAGCAGCCTGCAGGACAGGCGGAATTCACCCCTCCACTTT.

J is TRBJ1-4 and V is TRBV19; the match to TRBD1 covers 8 bases. Trimming at V came to 5 bases and at J to 4 bases, leaving 6 bases not matched to a gene. Germline loops: CDR1 LNHDA, CDR2 SQIVND (reference sequence). CDR3 length: 15 amino acids. The DNA of the CDR3 is TGTGCCAGTAGTGAGAGGGACAGGTTTAATGAAAAACTGTTTTTT. Translated: CASSERDRFNEKLFF.

V and J are TRBV10-3 and TRBJ1-5; D gene uncertain. Germline CDR1 and CDR2: ENHRY and SYGVKD. The length of the CDR3 is 15 residues. V lost 3 bases to trimming and J lost 0 bases, with 9 bases between them. CDR3 region: CAISDTPSSNQPQHF. In DNA, the CDR3 is TGTGCCATCAGTGATACCCCGAGTAGCAATCAGCCCCAGCATTTT.

The V call is TRBV28, the J call TRBJ1-5; D unclear. Germline V gene lookup returns CDR1 MDHEN and CDR2 SYDVKM. Trimming took 7 bases from V and 0 from J, leaving 13 bases between them. The length of the CDR3 is 15 residues. CDR3 sequence: CASNPIEGSNQPQHF. CDR3 in DNA: TGTGCCAGCAATCCGATCGAGGGTAGCAATCAGCCCCAGCATTTT.

The V call is TRBV5-4, the J call TRBJ2-3, with 9 bases matching TRBD2. With 6 bases clipped from V and 1 base from J, the junction kept 9 bases outside the gene matches. The CDR3 sequence is 16 residues long. CDR1 is SGHNT and CDR2 is YYREEE in the germline V gene (reference sequence). Written as DNA, the CDR3 is TGTGCCAGCACCGATTCGAAGCGGGGGGGCACAGATACGCAGTATTTT. Residues: CASTDSKRGGTDTQYF.

The chain joins TRBV19 to TRBJ1-6; TRBD1 is a possible D gene (5 bases). CDR1 and CDR2 (germline): LNHDA, SQIVND (reference sequence). This CDR3 comprises 14 residues. The V and J ends lost 5 bases and 9 bases respectively, with 14 bases between them. The CDR3 reads CASSPQGSVSPLHF. In nucleotides, the CDR3 is TGTGCCAGTAGTCCCCAGGGAAGTGTTTCACCCCTCCACTTT.

This clone occurred once. The chain employs TRBV7-6 and TRBJ2-5; 8 bases map to TRBD1. The CDR3 extends over 13 amino acids. With 4 bases clipped from V and 4 bases from J, the junction kept 2 bases outside the gene matches. CDR1 is SGHVS and CDR2 is FNYEAQ in the germline V gene. CDR3 protein: CASSSTGGETQYF. CDR3 bases: TGTGCCAGCAGCTCTACAGGGGGAGAGACCCAGTACTTC. Variable domain in full (rest from reference TRBV7-6 and TRBJ2-5): GAGVSQSPRYKVTKRGQDVALRCDPISGHVSLYWYRQALGQGPEFLTYFNYEAQQDKSGLPNDRFSAERPEGSISTLTIQRTEQRDSAMYRCASSSTGGETQYFGPGTRLLVL.

The chain joins TRBV7-2 to TRBJ2-2; 7 bases are a match to TRBD2. The CDR3 totals 15 residues. V lost 0 bases, J lost 6 bases, and 4 bases stayed unmatched. Per the germline V gene, CDR1 is SGHTA and CDR2 is FQGNSA. CDR3 nucleotides: TGTGCCAGCAGCTTAGCGGGAGGGTATTCCGGGGAGCTGTTTTTT. This translates into CASSLAGGYSGELFF. Supplemented by reference TRBV7-2 and TRBJ2-2, the full variable domain reads GAGVSQSPSNKVTEKGKDVELRCDPISGHTALYWYRQSLGQGLEFLIYFQGNSAPDKSGLPSDRFSAERTGGSVSTLTIQRTQQEDSAVYLCASSLAGGYSGELFFGEGSRLTVL.

V is TRBV28 and J is TRBJ2-3; D gene ambiguous. CDR1 MDHEN and CDR2 SYDVKM come from the germline V gene. The CDR3 has 12 amino acids. Between the trimmed V and J ends, which lost 1 base and 5 bases, there was a span of 4 bases. CDR3 DNA: TGTGCCAGCAGTTTATTTAGAGATACGCAGTATTTT. As protein: CASSLFRDTQYF.